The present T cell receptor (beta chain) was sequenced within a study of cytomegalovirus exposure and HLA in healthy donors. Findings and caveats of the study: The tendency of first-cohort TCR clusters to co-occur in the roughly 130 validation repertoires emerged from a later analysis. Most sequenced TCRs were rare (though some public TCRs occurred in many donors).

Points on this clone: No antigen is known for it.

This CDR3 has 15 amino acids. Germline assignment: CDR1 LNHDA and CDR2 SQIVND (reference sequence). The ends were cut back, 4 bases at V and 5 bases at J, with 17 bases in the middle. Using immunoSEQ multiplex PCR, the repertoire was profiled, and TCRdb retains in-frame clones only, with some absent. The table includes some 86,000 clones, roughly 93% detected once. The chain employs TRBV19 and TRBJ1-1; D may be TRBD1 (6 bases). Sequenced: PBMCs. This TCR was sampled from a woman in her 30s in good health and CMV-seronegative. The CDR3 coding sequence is TGTGCCAGTAGTAAATGGTCACAGGGTTTTACTGAAGCTTTCTTT. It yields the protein CASSKWSQGFTEAFF.